This T cell receptor beta chain was identified during a study of cytomegalovirus exposure and HLA in healthy donors. The study's findings and limits: What TCR beta sequences reportedly achieved was accurate prediction of HLA-A and HLA-B alleles in most subjects. In a later analysis, parvovirus B19, influenza, CMV and Epstein-Barr virus appeared linked to several top co-occurrence clusters.

The study ran its PCR with 60 Vbeta and 13 Jbeta primers. TCRdb's copy holds only in-frame clones and misses some; the assay was immunoSEQ multiplex PCR. The data show more than 95,000 clones, roughly 80% seen once. Germline lookup yields CDR1 ENHRY and CDR2 SYGVKD. V lost 8 bases to trimming and J lost 4 bases, with 20 bases between them. The CDR3 runs 15 residues. At collection, donors were nominally healthy, but unrecorded immune exposures were probable. As concerns this clone: Its antigen is unidentified.

This chain joins TRBV10-3 and TRBJ1-1; D unclear. The TCR comes from a woman in her forties in good health and CMV-seronegative. Sequences were obtained from PBMCs. The DNA for the CDR3 is TGTGCCATCGCCCCTGTTTTGGTCGCTAGCACTGAAGCTTTCTTT. Its translation: CAIAPVLVASTEAFF.